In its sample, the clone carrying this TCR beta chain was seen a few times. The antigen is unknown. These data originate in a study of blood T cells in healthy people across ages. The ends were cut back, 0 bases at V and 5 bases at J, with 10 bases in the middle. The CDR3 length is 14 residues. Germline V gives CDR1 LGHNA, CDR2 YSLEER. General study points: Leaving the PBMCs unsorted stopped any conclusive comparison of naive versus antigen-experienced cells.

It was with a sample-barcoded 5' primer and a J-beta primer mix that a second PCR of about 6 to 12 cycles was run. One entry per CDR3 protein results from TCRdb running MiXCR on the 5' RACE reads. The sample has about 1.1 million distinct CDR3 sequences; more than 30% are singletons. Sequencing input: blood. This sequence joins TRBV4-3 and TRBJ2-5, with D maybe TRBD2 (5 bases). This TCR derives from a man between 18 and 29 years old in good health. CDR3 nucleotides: TGCGCCAGCAGCCAAGAACTAGAAGGGGAGACCCAGTACTTC. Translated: CASSQELEGETQYF.